This T cell receptor (beta chain) was recovered during a study of somatic mutations in cytotoxic T cells in rheumatoid arthritis. The germline gives CDR1 SGHNT, CDR2 YYREEE (reference sequence). Trimming removed 3 bases from V and 2 bases from J, with 6 bases in between. The CDR3 totals 12 residues. Sequencing used immunoSEQ multiplex PCR; TCRdb keeps in-frame clones, though not all of them. The sample has 2,500 or so clones, roughly 80% seen once. The specimen was CD8+ T cells sorted from blood. The chain joins TRBV5-4 to TRBJ2-7; D is unresolved. The TCR was taken from a man in his 70s with rheumatoid arthritis. The CDR3 DNA sequence: TGTGCCAGCAGCTATGGGCCCTACGAGCAGTACTTC. The encoded protein is CASSYGPYEQYF.